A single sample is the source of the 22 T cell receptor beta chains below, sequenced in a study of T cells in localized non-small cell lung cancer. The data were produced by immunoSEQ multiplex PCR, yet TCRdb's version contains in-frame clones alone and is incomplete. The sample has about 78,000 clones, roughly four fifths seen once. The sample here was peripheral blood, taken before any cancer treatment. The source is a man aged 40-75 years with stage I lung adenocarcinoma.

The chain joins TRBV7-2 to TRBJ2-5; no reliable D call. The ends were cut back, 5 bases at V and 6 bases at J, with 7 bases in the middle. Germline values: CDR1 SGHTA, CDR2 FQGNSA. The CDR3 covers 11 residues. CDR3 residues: CASSGSQTQYF. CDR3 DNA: TGTGCCAGCAGCGGAAGCCAGACCCAGTACTTC.

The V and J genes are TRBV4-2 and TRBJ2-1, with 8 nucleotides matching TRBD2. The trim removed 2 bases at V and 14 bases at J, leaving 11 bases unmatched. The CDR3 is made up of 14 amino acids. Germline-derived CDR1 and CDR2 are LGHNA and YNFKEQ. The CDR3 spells CASSQPGTSPQEFF. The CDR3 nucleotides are TGTGCCAGCAGCCAACCCGGGACTAGTCCCCAGGAGTTCTTC.

CDR3 sequence reads: CASTERTGAGNTIYF. For the CDR3, the DNA is TGCGCCAGCACCGAAAGGACAGGGGCTGGAAACACCATATATTTT. This chain joins TRBV5-1 and TRBJ1-3; TRBD1 aligns across 9 bases. CDR1 and CDR2 (germline): SGHRS, YFSETQ. The CDR3 has 15 residues. The V segment lost 6 bases and the J segment 2 bases; nucleotides outside the gene matches: 6.

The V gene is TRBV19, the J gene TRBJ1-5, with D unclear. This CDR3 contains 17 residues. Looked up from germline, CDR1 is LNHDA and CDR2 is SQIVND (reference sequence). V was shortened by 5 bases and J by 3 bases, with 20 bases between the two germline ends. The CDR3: CASSPFLWEGDNQPQHF. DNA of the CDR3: TGTGCCAGTAGTCCCTTCTTATGGGAAGGAGACAATCAGCCCCAGCATTTT.

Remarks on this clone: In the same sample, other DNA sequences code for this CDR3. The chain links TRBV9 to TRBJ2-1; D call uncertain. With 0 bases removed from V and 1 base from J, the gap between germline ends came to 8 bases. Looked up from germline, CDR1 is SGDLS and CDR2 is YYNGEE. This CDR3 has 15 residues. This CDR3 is CASSVDGASYNEQFF. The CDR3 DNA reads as TGTGCCAGCAGCGTAGACGGAGCTTCCTACAATGAGCAGTTCTTC.

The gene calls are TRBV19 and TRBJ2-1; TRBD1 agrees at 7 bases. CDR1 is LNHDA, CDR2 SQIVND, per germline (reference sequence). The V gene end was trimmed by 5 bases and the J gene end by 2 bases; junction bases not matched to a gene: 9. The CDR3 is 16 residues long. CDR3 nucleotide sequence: TGTGCCAGTAGTCGCAGGGGGACCTACGCCTACAATGAGCAGTTCTTC. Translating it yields CASSRRGTYAYNEQFF. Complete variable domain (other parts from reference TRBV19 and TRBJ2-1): DGGITQSPKYLFRKEGQNVTLSCEQNLNHDAMYWYRQDPGQGLRLIYYSQIVNDFQKGDIAEGYSVSREKKESFPLTVTSAQKNPTAFYLCASSRRGTYAYNEQFFGPGTRLTVL.

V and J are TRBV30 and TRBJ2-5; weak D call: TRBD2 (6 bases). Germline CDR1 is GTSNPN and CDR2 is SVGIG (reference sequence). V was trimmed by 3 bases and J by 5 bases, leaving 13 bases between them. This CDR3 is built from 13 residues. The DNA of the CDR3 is TGTGCCTGGAGAAGGGGCGGGGTGGAGACCCAGTACTTC. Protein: CAWRRGGVETQYF.

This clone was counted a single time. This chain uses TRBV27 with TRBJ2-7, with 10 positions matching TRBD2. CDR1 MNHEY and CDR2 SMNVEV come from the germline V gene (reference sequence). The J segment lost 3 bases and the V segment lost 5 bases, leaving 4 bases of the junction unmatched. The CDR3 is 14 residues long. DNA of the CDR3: TGTGCCAGCAGTCCCAGCGGGGGGGGCTACGAGCAGTACTTC. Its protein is CASSPSGGGYEQYF.

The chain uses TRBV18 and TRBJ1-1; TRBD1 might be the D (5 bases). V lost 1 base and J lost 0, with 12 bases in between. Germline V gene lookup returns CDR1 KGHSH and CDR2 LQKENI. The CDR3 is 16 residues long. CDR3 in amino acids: CASSPLETVMNTEAFF. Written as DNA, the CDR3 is TGTGCCAGCTCACCACTTGAGACAGTCATGAACACTGAAGCTTTCTTT.

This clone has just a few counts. CDR3 DNA: TGTGCCAGCTCACCGAACAAAAATCGGGGGTCTGGAAACACCATATATTTT. It encodes CASSPNKNRGSGNTIYF. The V and J genes are TRBV18 and TRBJ1-3; maybe TRBD1 (5 bases). Trimming took off 3 bases at V and 1 base at J, with 16 bases between the two ends. The CDR3 totals 17 residues. The germline V gene has CDR1 KGHSH and CDR2 LQKENI.

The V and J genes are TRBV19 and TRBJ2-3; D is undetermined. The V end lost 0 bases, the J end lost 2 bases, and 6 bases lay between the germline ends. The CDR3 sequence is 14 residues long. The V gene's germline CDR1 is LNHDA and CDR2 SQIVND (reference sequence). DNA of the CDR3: TGTGCCAGTAGTATAGATACAGCCACAGATACGCAGTATTTT. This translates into CASSIDTATDTQYF.

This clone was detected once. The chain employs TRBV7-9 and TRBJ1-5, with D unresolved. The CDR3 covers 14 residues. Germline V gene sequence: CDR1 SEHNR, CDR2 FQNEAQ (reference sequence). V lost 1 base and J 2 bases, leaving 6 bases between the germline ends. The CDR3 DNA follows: TGTGCCAGCAGCTTAGAGAGTCGCAATCAGCCCCAGCATTTT. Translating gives CASSLESRNQPQHF. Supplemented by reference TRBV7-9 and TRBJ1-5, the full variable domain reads DTGVSQNPRHKITKRGQNVTFRCDPISEHNRLYWYRQTLGQGPEFLTYFQNEAQLEKSRLLSDRFSAERPKGSFSTLEIQRTEQGDSAMYLCASSLESRNQPQHFGDGTRLSIL.

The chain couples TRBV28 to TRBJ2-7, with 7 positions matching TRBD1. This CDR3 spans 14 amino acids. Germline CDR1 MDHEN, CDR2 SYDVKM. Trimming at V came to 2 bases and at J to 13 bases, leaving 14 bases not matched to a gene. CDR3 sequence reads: CASSLNGGDSKSYF. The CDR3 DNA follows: TGTGCCAGCAGTTTAAACGGTGGGGACAGCAAAAGCTACTTC.

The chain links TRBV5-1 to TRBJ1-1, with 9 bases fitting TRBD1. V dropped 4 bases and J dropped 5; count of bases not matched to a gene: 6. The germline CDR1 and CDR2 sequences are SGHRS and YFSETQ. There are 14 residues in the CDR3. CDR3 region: CASSRDRGLTEAFF. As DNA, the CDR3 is TGCGCCAGCAGCCGCGACAGGGGGTTGACTGAAGCTTTCTTT. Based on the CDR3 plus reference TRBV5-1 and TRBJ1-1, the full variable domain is KAGVTQTPRYLIKTRGQQVTLSCSPISGHRSVSWYQQTPGQGLQFLFEYFSETQRNKGNFPGRFSGRQFSNSRSEMNVSTLELGDSALYLCASSRDRGLTEAFFGQGTRLTVV.

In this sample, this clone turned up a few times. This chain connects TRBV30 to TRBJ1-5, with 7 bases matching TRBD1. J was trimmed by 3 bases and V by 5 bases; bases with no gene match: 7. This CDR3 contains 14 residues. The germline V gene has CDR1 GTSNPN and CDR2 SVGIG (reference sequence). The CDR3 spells CAWGDRVLNQPQHF. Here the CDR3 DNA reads TGTGCCTGGGGAGACAGGGTCCTCAATCAGCCCCAGCATTTT.

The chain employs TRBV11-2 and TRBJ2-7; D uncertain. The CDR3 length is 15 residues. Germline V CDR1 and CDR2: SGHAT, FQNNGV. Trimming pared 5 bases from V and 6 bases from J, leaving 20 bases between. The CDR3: CASSVDGAGFSEQYF. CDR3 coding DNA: TGTGCCAGCAGCGTGGACGGCGCTGGGTTCTCCGAGCAGTACTTC.

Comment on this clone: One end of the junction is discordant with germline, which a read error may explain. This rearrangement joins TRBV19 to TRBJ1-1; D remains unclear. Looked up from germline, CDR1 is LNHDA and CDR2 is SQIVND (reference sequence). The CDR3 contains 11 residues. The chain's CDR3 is CASSLDTEAFF. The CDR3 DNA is TGTGCCAGTAGTTTAGACACTGAAGCTTTCTTT. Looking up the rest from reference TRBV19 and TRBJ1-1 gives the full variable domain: DGGITQSPKYLFRKEGQNVTLSCEQNLNHDAMYWYRQDPGQGLRLIYYSQIVNDFQKGDIAEGYSVSREKKESFPLTVTSAQKNPTAFYLCASSLDTEAFFGQGTRLTVV.

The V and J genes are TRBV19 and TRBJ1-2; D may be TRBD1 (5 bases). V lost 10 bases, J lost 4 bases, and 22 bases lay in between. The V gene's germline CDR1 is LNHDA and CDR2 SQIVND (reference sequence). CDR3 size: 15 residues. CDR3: CATLEGSQGLYGYTF. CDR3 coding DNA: TGTGCCACCCTGGAGGGTTCCCAGGGACTCTATGGCTACACCTTC.

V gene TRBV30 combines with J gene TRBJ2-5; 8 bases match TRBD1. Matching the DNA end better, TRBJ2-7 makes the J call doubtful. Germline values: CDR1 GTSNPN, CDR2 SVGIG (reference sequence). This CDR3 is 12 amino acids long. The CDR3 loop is CAGRDRTYEQYF. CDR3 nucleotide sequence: TGTGCCGGACGGGACAGGACCTACGAGCAGTACTTC.

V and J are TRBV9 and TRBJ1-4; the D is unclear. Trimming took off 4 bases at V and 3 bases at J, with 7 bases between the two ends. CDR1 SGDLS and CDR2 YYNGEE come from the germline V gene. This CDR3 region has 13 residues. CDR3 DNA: TGTGCCAGCAGCCTCGCATCTAATGAAAAACTGTTTTTT. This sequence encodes CASSLASNEKLFF.

CDR3 bases: TGTGCCAGCAGGACCGGGACAGGGGGTTCAGATGGCTACACCTTC. Translating gives CASRTGTGGSDGYTF. The chain carries TRBV6-5 and TRBJ1-2, with TRBD1 identical over 11 bases. Germline V gene lookup returns CDR1 MNHEY and CDR2 SVGAGI. The trim removed 6 bases at V and 6 bases at J, leaving 9 bases unmatched. CDR3 length: 15 residues.

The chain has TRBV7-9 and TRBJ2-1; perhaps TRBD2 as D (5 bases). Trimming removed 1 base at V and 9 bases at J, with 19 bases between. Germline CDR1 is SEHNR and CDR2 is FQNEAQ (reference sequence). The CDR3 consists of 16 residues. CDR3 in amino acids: CASSLVGSIVAGEQFF. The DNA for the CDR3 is TGTGCCAGCAGCTTAGTAGGGAGTATAGTTGCGGGTGAGCAGTTCTTC. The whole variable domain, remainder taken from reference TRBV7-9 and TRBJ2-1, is DTGVSQNPRHKITKRGQNVTFRCDPISEHNRLYWYRQTLGQGPEFLTYFQNEAQLEKSRLLSDRFSAERPKGSFSTLEIQRTEQGDSAMYLCASSLVGSIVAGEQFFGPGTRLTVL.